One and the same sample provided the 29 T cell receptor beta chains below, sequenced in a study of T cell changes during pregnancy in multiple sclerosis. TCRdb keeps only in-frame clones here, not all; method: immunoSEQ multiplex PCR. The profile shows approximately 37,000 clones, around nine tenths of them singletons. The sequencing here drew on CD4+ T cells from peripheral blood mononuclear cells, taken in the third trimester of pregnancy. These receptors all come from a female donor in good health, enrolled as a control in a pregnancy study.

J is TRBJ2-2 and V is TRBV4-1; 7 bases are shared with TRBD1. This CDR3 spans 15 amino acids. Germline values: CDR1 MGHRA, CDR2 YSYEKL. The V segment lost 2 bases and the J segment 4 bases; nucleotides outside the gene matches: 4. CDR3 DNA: TGCGCCAGCAGCCAACCACACAGGGGCACCGGGGAGCTGTTTTTT. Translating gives CASSQPHRGTGELFF.

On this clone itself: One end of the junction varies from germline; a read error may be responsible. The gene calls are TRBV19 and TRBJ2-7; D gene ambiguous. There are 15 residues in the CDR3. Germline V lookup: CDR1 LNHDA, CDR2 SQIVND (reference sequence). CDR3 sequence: CASSLERLFRGEQYF. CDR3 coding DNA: TGTGCCAGTAGTCTAGAAAGACTCTTCAGAGGCGAGCAGTACTTC.

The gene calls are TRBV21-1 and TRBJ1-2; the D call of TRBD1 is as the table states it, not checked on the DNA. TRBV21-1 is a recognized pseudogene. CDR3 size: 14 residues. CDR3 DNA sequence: TGTGCCAGCAGCCTTTGGACAGGCCGCTATGGCTACACCTTC. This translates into CASSLWTGRYGYTF.

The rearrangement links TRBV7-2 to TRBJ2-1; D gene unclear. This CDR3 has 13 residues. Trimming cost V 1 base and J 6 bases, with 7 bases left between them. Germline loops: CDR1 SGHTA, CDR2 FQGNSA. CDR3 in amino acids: CASSLDAFNEQFF. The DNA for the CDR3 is TGTGCCAGCAGCTTAGATGCGTTCAATGAGCAGTTCTTC.

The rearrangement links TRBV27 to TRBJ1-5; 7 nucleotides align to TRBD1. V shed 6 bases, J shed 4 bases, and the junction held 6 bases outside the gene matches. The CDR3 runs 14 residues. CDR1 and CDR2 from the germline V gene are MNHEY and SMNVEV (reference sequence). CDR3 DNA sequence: TGTGCCAGCAGGCCACCGGGACAGAATCAGCCCCAGCATTTT. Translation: CASRPPGQNQPQHF.

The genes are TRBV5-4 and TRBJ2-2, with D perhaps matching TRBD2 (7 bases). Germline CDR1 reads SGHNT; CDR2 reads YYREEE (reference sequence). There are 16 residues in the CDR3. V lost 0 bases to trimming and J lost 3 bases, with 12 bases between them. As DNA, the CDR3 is TGTGCCAGCAGCTTGGCCCGGGGGGCAGACACCGGGGAGCTGTTTTTT. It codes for CASSLARGADTGELFF.

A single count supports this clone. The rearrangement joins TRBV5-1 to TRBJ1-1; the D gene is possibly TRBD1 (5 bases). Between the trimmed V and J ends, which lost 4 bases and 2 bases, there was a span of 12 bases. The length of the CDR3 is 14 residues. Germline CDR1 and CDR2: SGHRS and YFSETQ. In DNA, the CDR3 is TGCGCCAGCAGCCTCCAGACAGATAACACTGAAGCTTTCTTT. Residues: CASSLQTDNTEAFF.

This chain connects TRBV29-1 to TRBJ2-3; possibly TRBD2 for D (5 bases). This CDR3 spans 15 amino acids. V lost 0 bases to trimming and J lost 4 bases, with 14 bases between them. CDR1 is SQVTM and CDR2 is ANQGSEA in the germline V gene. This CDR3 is CSVEEAARPADTQYF. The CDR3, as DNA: TGCAGCGTTGAAGAAGCGGCTAGACCTGCAGATACGCAGTATTTT.

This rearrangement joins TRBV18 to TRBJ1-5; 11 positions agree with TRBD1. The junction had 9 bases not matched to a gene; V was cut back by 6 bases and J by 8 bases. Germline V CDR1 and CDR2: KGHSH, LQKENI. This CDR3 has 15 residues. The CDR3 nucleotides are TGTGCCAGCTCCTCCGGACAGGGGGCTATGAAGCCCCAGCATTTT. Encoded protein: CASSSGQGAMKPQHF.

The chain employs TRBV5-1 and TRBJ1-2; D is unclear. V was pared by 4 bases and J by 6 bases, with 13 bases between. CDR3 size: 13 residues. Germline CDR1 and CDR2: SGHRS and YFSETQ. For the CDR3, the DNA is TGCGCCAGCAGCCTCGGGGTCCGGGATGGCTACACCTTC. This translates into CASSLGVRDGYTF.

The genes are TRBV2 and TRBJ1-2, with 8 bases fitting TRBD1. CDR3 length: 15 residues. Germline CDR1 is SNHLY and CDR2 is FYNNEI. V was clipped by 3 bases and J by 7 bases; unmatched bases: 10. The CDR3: CASSESGQGAGGYTF. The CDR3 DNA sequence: TGTGCCAGCAGTGAGTCTGGGCAGGGGGCCGGTGGCTACACCTTC.

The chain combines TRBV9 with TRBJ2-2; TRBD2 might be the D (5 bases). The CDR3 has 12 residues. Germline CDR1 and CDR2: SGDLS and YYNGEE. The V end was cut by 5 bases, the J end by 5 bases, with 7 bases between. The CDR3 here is CASSPGTGELFF. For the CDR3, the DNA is TGTGCCAGCAGTCCGGGGACCGGGGAGCTGTTTTTT.

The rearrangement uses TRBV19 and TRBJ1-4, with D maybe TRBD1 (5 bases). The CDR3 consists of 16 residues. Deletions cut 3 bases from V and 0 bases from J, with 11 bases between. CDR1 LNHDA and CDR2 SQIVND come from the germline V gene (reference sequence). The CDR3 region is CASSMDVGATNEKLFF. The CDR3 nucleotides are TGTGCCAGTAGTATGGATGTAGGGGCAACTAATGAAAAACTGTTTTTT.

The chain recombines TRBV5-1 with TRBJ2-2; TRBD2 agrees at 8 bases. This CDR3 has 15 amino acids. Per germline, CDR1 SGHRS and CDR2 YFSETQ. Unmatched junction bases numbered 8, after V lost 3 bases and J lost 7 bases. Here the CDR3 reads CASSSDGRVVGELFF. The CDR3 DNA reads TGCGCCAGCAGCTCGGACGGGAGGGTGGTCGGGGAGCTGTTTTTT. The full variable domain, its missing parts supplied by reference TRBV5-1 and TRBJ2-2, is KAGVTQTPRYLIKTRGQQVTLSCSPISGHRSVSWYQQTPGQGLQFLFEYFSETQRNKGNFPGRFSGRQFSNSRSEMNVSTLELGDSALYLCASSSDGRVVGELFFGEGSRLTVL.

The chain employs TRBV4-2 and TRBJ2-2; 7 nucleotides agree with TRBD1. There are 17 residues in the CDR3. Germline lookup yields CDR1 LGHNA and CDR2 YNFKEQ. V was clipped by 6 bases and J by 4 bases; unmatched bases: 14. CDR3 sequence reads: CASRRGTVGLTTGELFF. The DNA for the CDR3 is TGTGCCAGCAGAAGGGGGACAGTAGGTCTGACCACCGGGGAGCTGTTTTTT.

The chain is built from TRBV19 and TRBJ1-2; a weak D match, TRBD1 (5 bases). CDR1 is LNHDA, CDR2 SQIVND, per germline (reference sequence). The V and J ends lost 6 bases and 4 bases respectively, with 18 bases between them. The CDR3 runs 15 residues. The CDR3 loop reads CASRGISGMGYGYTF. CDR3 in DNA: TGTGCCAGTAGAGGAATCTCAGGGATGGGCTATGGCTACACCTTC.

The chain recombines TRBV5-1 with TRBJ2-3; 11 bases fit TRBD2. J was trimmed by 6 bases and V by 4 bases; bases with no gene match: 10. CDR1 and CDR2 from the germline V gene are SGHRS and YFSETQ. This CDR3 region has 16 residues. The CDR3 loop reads CASSRTTSGNKDTQYF. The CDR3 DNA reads TGCGCCAGCAGCCGGACGACTAGCGGGAATAAGGATACGCAGTATTTT.

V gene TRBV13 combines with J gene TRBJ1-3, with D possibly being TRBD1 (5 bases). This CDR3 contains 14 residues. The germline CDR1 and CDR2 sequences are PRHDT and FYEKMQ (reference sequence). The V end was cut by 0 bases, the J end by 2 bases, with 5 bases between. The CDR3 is CASSLGGAGNTIYF. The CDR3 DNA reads TGTGCCAGCAGCTTAGGAGGGGCTGGAAACACCATATATTTT.

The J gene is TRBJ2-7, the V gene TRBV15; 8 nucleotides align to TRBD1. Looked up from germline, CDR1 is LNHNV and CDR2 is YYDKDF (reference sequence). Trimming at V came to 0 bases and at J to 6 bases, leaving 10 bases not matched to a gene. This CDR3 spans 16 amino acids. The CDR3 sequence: CATSRDGRTGSREQYF. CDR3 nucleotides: TGTGCCACCAGCAGAGATGGTAGGACAGGGAGCCGCGAGCAGTACTTC.

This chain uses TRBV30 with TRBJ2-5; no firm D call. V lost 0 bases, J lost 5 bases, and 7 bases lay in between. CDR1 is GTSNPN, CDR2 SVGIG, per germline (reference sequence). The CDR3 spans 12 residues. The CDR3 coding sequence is TGTGCCTGGAGTGTACTAATGGAGACCCAGTACTTC. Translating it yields CAWSVLMETQYF. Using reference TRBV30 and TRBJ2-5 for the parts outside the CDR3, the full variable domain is SQTIHQWPATLVQPVGSPLSLECTVEGTSNPNLYWYRQAAGRGLQLLFYSVGIGQISSEVPQNLSASRPQDRQFILSSKKLLLSDSGFYLCAWSVLMETQYFGPGTRLLVL.

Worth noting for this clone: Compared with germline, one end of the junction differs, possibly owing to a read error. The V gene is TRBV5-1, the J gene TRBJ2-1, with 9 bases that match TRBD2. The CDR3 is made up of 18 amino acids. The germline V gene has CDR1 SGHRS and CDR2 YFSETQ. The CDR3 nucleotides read TGCGCCAGCAGTTTGGCCGGGGAAGGCGGGAGGGCCACATCGAAGCAGTTCTTC. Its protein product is CASSLAGEGGRATSKQFF.

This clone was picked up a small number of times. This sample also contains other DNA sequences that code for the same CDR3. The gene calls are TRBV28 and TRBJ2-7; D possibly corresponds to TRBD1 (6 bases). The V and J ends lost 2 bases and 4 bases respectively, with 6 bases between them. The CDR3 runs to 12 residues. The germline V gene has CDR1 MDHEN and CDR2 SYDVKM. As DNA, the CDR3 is TGTGCCAGCAGTTTAGGGACATACGAGCAGTACTTC. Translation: CASSLGTYEQYF.

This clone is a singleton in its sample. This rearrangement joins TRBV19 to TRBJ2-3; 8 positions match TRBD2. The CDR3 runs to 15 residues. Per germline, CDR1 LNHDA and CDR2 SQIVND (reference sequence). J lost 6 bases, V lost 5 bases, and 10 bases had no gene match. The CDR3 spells CASSSSGSAGDTQYF. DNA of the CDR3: TGTGCCAGTAGTTCTAGCGGGTCCGCGGGGGATACGCAGTATTTT.

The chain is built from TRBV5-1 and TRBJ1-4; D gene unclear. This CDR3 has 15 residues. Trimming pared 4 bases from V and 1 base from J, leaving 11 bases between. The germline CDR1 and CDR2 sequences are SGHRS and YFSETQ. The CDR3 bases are TGCGCCAGCAGCCCGCGACTTTTAACTAATGAAAAACTGTTTTTT. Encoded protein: CASSPRLLTNEKLFF.

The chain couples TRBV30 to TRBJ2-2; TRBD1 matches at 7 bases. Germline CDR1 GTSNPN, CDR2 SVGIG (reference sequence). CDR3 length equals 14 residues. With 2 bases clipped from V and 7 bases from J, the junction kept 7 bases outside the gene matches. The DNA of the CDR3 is TGTGCCTGGAGTACCGGGACAGAGTACGGGGAGCTGTTTTTT. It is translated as CAWSTGTEYGELFF.

This CDR3 reads CASSEARGLSDTQYF. Written as DNA, the CDR3 is TGTGCCAGCAGTGAAGCGCGAGGCCTCTCAGATACGCAGTATTTT. V usage is TRBV6-1 and J usage is TRBJ2-3; D is ambiguous. CDR1 is MNHNS and CDR2 is SASEGT in the germline V gene. The CDR3 extends over 15 amino acids. Trimming stripped 0 bases from V and 4 bases from J, with 11 bases between.

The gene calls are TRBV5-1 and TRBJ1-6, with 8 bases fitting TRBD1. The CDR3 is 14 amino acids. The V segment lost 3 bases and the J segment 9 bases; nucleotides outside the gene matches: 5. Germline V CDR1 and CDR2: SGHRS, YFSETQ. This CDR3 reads CASSSGGAGSPLHF. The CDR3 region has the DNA TGCGCCAGCAGCTCAGGGGGCGCGGGTTCACCCCTCCACTTT.

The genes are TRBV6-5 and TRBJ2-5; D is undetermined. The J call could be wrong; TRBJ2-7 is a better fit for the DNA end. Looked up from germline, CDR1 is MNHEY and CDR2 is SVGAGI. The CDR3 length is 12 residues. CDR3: CASSDPGSEQYF. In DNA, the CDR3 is TGTGCCAGCAGCGACCCCGGCAGCGAGCAGTACTTC.

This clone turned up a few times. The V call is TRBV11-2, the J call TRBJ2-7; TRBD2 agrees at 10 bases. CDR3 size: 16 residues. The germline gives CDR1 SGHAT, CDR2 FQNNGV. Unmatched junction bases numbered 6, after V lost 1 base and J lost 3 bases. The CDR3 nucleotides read TGTGCCAGCAGCTTAGTACCTAGCGGGAGTTTCTACGAGCAGTACTTC. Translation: CASSLVPSGSFYEQYF.